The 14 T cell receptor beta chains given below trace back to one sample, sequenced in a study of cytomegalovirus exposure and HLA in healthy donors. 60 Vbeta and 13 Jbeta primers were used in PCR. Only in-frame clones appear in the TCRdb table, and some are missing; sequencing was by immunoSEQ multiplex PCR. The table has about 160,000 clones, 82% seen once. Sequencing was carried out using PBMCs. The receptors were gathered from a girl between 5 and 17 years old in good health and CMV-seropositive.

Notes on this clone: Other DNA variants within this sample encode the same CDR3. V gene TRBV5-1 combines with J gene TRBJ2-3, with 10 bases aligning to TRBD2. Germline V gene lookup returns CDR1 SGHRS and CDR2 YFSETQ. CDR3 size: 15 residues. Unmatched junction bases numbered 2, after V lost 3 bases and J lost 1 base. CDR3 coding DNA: TGCGCCAGCAGCTCTGGACTAGCGGGCACAGATACGCAGTATTTT. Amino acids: CASSSGLAGTDTQYF.

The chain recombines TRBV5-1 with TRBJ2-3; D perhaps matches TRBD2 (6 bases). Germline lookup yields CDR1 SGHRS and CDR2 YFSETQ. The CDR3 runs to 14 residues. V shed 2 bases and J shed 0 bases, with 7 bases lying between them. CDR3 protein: CASSFSGSTDTQYF. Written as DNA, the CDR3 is TGCGCCAGCAGCTTTAGCGGAAGCACAGATACGCAGTATTTT.

In nucleotides, the CDR3 is TGTGCCAGCAGTGAGCGGGAGTTAGGATACGAGCAGTACTTC. It translates to CASSERELGYEQYF. The chain is built from TRBV28 and TRBJ2-7; 8 nucleotides line up with TRBD2. There are 14 residues in the CDR3. The V gene's germline CDR1 is MDHEN and CDR2 SYDVKM. J gave up 4 bases and V 5 bases, and 7 bases lay outside the gene matches.

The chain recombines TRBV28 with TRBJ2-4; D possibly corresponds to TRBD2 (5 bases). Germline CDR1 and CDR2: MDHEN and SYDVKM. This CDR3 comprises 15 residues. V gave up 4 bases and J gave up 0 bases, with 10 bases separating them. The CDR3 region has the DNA TGTGCCAGCAGTTCCCCGGGGATAGCCAAAAACATTCAGTACTTC. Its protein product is CASSSPGIAKNIQYF.

The CDR3, as DNA: TGTGCCAGCAGCGAGACAGGGGGTTCTAATGAGCAGTTCTTC. Its translation: CASSETGGSNEQFF. J is TRBJ2-1 and V is TRBV25-1; 9 bases align to TRBD1. The germline gives CDR1 MGHDK, CDR2 SYGVNS. The CDR3 covers 14 residues. V lost 6 bases to trimming and J lost 7 bases; unmatched junction nucleotides: 7.

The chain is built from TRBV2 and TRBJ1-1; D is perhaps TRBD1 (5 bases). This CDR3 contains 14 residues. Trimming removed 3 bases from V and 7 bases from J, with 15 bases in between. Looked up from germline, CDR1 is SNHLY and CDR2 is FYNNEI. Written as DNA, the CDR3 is TGTGCCAGCAGTGATGGCCAGGTAGACAGTGAAGCTTTCTTT. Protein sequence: CASSDGQVDSEAFF.

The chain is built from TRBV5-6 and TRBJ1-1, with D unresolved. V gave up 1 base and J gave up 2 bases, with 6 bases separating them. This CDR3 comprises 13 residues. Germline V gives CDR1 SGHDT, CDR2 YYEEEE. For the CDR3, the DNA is TGTGCCAGCAGCTTGCTATCAAACACTGAAGCTTTCTTT. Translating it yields CASSLLSNTEAFF.

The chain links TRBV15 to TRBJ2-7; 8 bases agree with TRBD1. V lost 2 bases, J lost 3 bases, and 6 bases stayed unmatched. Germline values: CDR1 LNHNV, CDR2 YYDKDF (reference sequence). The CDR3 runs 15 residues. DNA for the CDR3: TGTGCCACCAGCAGACCCCCGACAGGGGACTACGAGCAGTACTTC. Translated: CATSRPPTGDYEQYF.

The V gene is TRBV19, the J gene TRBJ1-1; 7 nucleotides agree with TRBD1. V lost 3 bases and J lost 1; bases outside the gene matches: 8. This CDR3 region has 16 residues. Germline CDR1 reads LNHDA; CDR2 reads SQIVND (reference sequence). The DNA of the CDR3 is TGTGCCAGTAGTATCCGCCCGGGGACAGCGAACACTGAAGCTTTCTTT. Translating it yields CASSIRPGTANTEAFF.

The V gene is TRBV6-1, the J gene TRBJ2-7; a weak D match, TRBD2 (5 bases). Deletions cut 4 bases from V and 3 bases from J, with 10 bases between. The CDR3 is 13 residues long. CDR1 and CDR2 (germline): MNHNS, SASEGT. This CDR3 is CASSASGYYEQYF. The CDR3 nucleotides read TGTGCCAGCAGTGCATCGGGGTACTACGAGCAGTACTTC.

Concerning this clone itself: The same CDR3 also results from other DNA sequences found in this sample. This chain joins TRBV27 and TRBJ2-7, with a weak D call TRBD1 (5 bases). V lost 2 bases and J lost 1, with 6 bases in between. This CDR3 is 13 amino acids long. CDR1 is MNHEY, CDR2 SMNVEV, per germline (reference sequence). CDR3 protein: CASSLTGSYEQYF. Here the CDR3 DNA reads TGTGCCAGCAGTTTAACAGGTTCCTACGAGCAGTACTTC.

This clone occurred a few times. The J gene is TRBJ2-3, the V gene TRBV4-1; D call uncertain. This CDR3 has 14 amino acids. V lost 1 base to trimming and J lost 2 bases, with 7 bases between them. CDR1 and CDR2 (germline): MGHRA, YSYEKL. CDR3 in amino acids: CASSQGPLTDTQYF. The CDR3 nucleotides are TGCGCCAGCAGCCAAGGCCCACTCACAGATACGCAGTATTTT.

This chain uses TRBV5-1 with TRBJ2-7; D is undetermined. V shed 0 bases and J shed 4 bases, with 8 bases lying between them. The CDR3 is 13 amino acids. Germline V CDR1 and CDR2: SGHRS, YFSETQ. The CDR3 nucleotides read TGCGCCAGCAGCTTGGGCCTAGAATACGAGCAGTACTTC. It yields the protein CASSLGLEYEQYF.

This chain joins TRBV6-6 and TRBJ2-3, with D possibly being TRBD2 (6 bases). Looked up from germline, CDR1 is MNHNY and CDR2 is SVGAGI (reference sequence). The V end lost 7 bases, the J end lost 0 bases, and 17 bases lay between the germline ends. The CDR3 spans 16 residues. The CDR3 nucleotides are TGTGCCAGCATGGGGCGGGGACGTCTTAGCACAGATACGCAGTATTTT. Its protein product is CASMGRGRLSTDTQYF.